The clone carrying this T cell receptor beta chain showed up many times. Its antigen is unknown. This entry is derived from a study of CD8 T cells in ankylosing spondylitis. General study points: Eight highly homologous variants formed a TCR beta motif that appeared characteristic of ankylosing spondylitis blood.

V lost 4 bases, J lost 4 bases, and 11 bases lay in between. Germline-derived CDR1 and CDR2 are SQVTM and ANQGSEA. CDR3 length: 12 amino acids. TCRdb re-analysed the 5' RACE reads in MiXCR, keeping a single row per CDR3 protein. The sample lists about 330,000 distinct CDR3 sequences, 7% to 9% occurring once. The receptor's source is a male donor with ankylosing spondylitis. The chain couples TRBV29-1 to TRBJ2-7, with D possibly TRBD2 on 6 matching bases. Sequencing used blood, either unsorted or a sorted T cell fraction (not recorded which). The CDR3 protein is CSVATSIYEQYF. CDR3 nucleotide sequence: TGCAGCGTTGCTACTAGCATTTACGAGCAGTACTTC.